Shown below are 22 T cell receptor beta chains from a single sample sequenced in a study of CD8+ T cells in alopecia areata. As the sequencing template, cDNA was produced by extracting RNA and reverse transcribing it. TCRdb keeps only in-frame clones here, not all; method: immunoSEQ multiplex PCR. The data show about 140,000 clones, roughly 82% seen once. Indicated treatment: oral pan-JAK inhibitor, 5-10 mg twice daily. Sample: CD8+ T cells sorted from blood, taken at week 4, from a patient treated with tofacitinib. These TCRs come from a human donor with alopecia areata.

J is TRBJ2-7 and V is TRBV4-1, with 9 bases that match TRBD1. The CDR3 is 19 amino acids. V dropped 0 bases and J dropped 2; count of bases not matched to a gene: 14. Germline CDR1 reads MGHRA; CDR2 reads YSYEKL. DNA of the CDR3: TGCGCCAGCAGCCAAGATCGGGATTGGGGACAGGGAGGAACCTACGAGCAGTACTTC. It codes for CASSQDRDWGQGGTYEQYF.

This clone was observed once. V is TRBV2 and J is TRBJ2-5; 7 positions match TRBD2. This CDR3 comprises 14 residues. The germline CDR1 and CDR2 sequences are SNHLY and FYNNEI. The V segment lost 8 bases and the J segment 5 bases; nucleotides outside the gene matches: 11. Here the CDR3 reads CASFGGQGGETQYF. The CDR3 coding sequence is TGTGCCAGCTTCGGAGGTCAGGGAGGGGAGACCCAGTACTTC.

The rearrangement links TRBV13 to TRBJ2-1, with D perhaps matching TRBD2 (5 bases). The CDR3 has 15 amino acids. V shed 5 bases and J shed 4 bases, with 15 bases lying between them. The germline gives CDR1 PRHDT, CDR2 FYEKMQ (reference sequence). CDR3 in amino acids: CASSPSGEIYNEQFF. The CDR3 region has the DNA TGTGCCAGCAGCCCTTCCGGGGAGATTTACAATGAGCAGTTCTTC.

The chain couples TRBV4-2 to TRBJ2-3; 7 bases line up with TRBD2. Trimming at V came to 1 base and at J to 2 bases, leaving 3 bases not matched to a gene. This CDR3 is 15 amino acids long. Germline V CDR1 and CDR2: LGHNA, YNFKEQ. The chain's CDR3 is CASSQGTRDTDTQYF. Here the CDR3 DNA reads TGTGCCAGCAGCCAAGGGACTAGGGACACAGATACGCAGTATTTT.

For the CDR3, the DNA is TGCAGCGGGTACAGTACCACTGAAGCTTTCTTT. Translation gives CSGYSTTEAFF. V and J are TRBV29-1 and TRBJ1-1; D is ambiguous. This CDR3 comprises 11 residues. V gave up 7 bases and J gave up 4 bases, with 10 bases separating them. Germline CDR1 is SQVTM and CDR2 is ANQGSEA.

This clone was detected once. The V and J genes are TRBV15 and TRBJ1-4, with D tentatively TRBD1 (5 bases). Germline CDR1 reads LNHNV; CDR2 reads YYDKDF (reference sequence). The length of the CDR3 is 17 residues. Between the trimmed V and J ends, which lost 3 bases and 0 bases, there was a span of 14 bases. The CDR3 DNA follows: TGTGCCACCAGCAGGTGGGGGACGGAAGCAACTAATGAAAAACTGTTTTTT. This sequence encodes CATSRWGTEATNEKLFF.

The chain carries TRBV29-1 and TRBJ2-1; the D gene is possibly TRBD2 (6 bases). V lost 6 bases to trimming and J lost 0 bases, with 18 bases between them. Germline assignment: CDR1 SQVTM and CDR2 ANQGSEA. CDR3 length: 16 amino acids. DNA of the CDR3: TGCAGCGTAGCCGGCGGACTAACACTCTCCTACAATGAGCAGTTCTTC. As protein: CSVAGGLTLSYNEQFF.

The V gene is TRBV19, the J gene TRBJ2-2; D is undetermined. The V end lost 5 bases, the J end lost 5 bases, and 9 bases lay between the germline ends. Per germline, CDR1 LNHDA and CDR2 SQIVND (reference sequence). CDR3 length: 13 amino acids. The CDR3 DNA reads as TGTGCCAGTAGTGCAGAAAGGACCGGGGAGCTGTTTTTT. It is translated as CASSAERTGELFF.

This chain uses TRBV4-1 with TRBJ2-1; no reliable D call. This CDR3 contains 16 residues. Trimming removed 3 bases from V and 0 bases from J, with 12 bases in between. Germline-derived CDR1 and CDR2 are MGHRA and YSYEKL. In DNA form, the CDR3 reads TGCGCCAGCAGCCAGGCTTTAAGGAGCTCCTACAATGAGCAGTTCTTC. This codes for CASSQALRSSYNEQFF.

This chain links TRBV5-6 with TRBJ2-7; tentatively, D is TRBD1 (5 bases). The CDR3 has 14 residues. Trimming left V 4 bases short and J 0 bases short, with 11 bases between. Germline V CDR1 and CDR2: SGHDT, YYEEEE. CDR3 sequence reads: CASSPRADSYEQYF. In DNA form, the CDR3 reads TGTGCCAGCAGCCCCAGGGCTGACTCCTACGAGCAGTACTTC.

The J gene is TRBJ1-1, the V gene TRBV14, with no clear D. Looked up from germline, CDR1 is SGHDN and CDR2 is FVKESK. V lost 4 bases, J lost 6 bases, and 9 bases lay in between. There are 12 residues in the CDR3. The CDR3 here is CASSLLYSEAFF. CDR3 in DNA: TGTGCCAGCAGCCTCCTGTATTCTGAAGCTTTCTTT.

The genes are TRBV7-9 and TRBJ1-2, with D perhaps TRBD1 (6 bases). Germline V lookup: CDR1 SEHNR, CDR2 FQNEAQ (reference sequence). The CDR3 covers 13 residues. Trimming left V 1 base short and J 4 bases short, with 7 bases between. CDR3 protein: CASSLVTGYGYTF. In DNA form, the CDR3 reads TGTGCCAGCAGCTTAGTGACAGGCTATGGCTACACCTTC.

The chain links TRBV10-3 to TRBJ2-7; perhaps D is TRBD1 or TRBD2 (5 bases each). V was trimmed by 10 bases and J by 4 bases, leaving 17 bases between them. This CDR3 region has 13 residues. Germline-derived CDR1 and CDR2 are ENHRY and SYGVKD. The CDR3 loop reads CASTWGPGYEQYF. Written as DNA, the CDR3 is TGTGCCAGCACTTGGGGACCGGGTTACGAGCAGTACTTC.

The chain employs TRBV7-8 and TRBJ1-1; D gene ambiguous. V lost 8 bases, J lost 1 base, and 8 bases lay in between. Germline lookup yields CDR1 SGHVS and CDR2 FQNEAQ. CDR3 length equals 12 residues. The CDR3 reads CASVDQNTEAFF. The DNA for the CDR3 is TGTGCCAGCGTGGATCAGAACACTGAAGCTTTCTTT. The whole variable domain, filled in from reference TRBV7-8 and TRBJ1-1, reads GAGVSQSPRYKVAKRGQDVALRCDPISGHVSLFWYQQALGQGPEFLTYFQNEAQLDKSGLPSDRFFAERPEGSVSTLKIQRTQQEDSAVYLCASVDQNTEAFFGQGTRLTVV.

The chain has TRBV5-1 and TRBJ1-2; D call uncertain. Trimming took off 0 bases at V and 5 bases at J, with 17 bases between the two ends. CDR3 length equals 16 residues. Germline loops: CDR1 SGHRS, CDR2 YFSETQ. The CDR3 DNA follows: TGCGCCAGCAGCTTGGAACTCTCTCGGGTGGGATATGGCTACACCTTC. Translated: CASSLELSRVGYGYTF.

The genes are TRBV15 and TRBJ2-7; tentatively, D is TRBD2 (6 bases). Looked up from germline, CDR1 is LNHNV and CDR2 is YYDKDF (reference sequence). V was pared by 1 base and J by 2 bases, with 6 bases between. The CDR3 contains 13 residues. The CDR3 sequence: CATSRGGTYEQYF. CDR3 bases: TGTGCCACCAGCAGAGGCGGGACCTACGAGCAGTACTTC.

The J gene is TRBJ2-4, the V gene TRBV2; 14 positions match TRBD2. Germline values: CDR1 SNHLY, CDR2 FYNNEI. V gave up 6 bases and J gave up 11 bases; unmatched junction bases: 3. This CDR3 spans 13 amino acids. The CDR3, as DNA: TGTGCCAGCAGGACTAGCGGGGGGGACCTTCAGTACTTC. Translating gives CASRTSGGDLQYF.

The V and J genes are TRBV5-4 and TRBJ2-7; TRBD2 matches at 10 bases. Germline V lookup: CDR1 SGHNT, CDR2 YYREEE (reference sequence). The CDR3 spans 13 residues. V trimming: 4 bases; J trimming: 4 bases; junction bases outside the gene matches: 2. Here the CDR3 reads CASSTSGEYEQYF. In nucleotides, the CDR3 is TGTGCCAGCAGCACTAGCGGGGAGTACGAGCAGTACTTC. The full variable domain, completed using reference TRBV5-4 and TRBJ2-7, is ETGVTQSPTHLIKTRGQQVTLRCSSQSGHNTVSWYQQALGQGPQFIFQYYREEENGRGNFPPRFSGLQFPNYSSELNVNALELDDSALYLCASSTSGEYEQYFGPGTRLTVT.

The chain combines TRBV30 with TRBJ1-1; 8 bases are shared with TRBD1. The CDR3 covers 14 residues. Looked up from germline, CDR1 is GTSNPN and CDR2 is SVGIG (reference sequence). V was pared by 2 bases and J by 5 bases, with 7 bases of the junction left unmatched. The CDR3: CAWSSGQGVTEAFF. As DNA, the CDR3 is TGTGCCTGGAGTTCCGGACAGGGAGTAACTGAAGCTTTCTTT.

V gene TRBV9 combines with J gene TRBJ2-7; 9 positions agree with TRBD1. CDR1 is SGDLS and CDR2 is YYNGEE in the germline V gene. Unmatched junction bases numbered 6, after V lost 3 bases and J lost 2 bases. The CDR3 contains 15 residues. Here the CDR3 DNA reads TGTGCCAGCAGCGCCCGACAGGGGGAAACCTACGAGCAGTACTTC. Residues: CASSARQGETYEQYF.

The genes are TRBV11-2 and TRBJ2-7; no clear D. Deletions cut 1 base from V and 6 bases from J, with 19 bases between. CDR1 is SGHAT and CDR2 is FQNNGV in the germline V gene. This CDR3 region has 16 residues. The CDR3 is CASSLGRVGYPGEQYF. The CDR3 DNA reads TGTGCCAGCAGCTTAGGAAGGGTGGGGTACCCCGGCGAGCAGTACTTC.

To note about this clone: This sample includes further DNA sequences coding for the same CDR3. The chain has TRBV6-5 and TRBJ2-1, with D unresolved. V was pared by 2 bases and J by 8 bases, with 4 bases between. The CDR3 is 11 residues long. Looked up from germline, CDR1 is MNHEY and CDR2 is SVGAGI. As DNA, the CDR3 is TGTGCCAGCAGTTACGGGGATGAGCAGTTCTTC. Amino acid sequence: CASSYGDEQFF.